This T cell receptor (beta chain) is from a study of blood T cell repertoires in COVID-19 (dated by TCRdb to 2020 to 2022). General notes on the study: Samples covering the acute and convalescent phases of COVID-19 were provided by collaborators in the United States, Italy and Spain. The material from the prospective study consisted of cDNA or gDNA derived from T cells, B-cell-depleted T cells, or PBMCs. The dataset comprised deeply sampled blood TCRbeta repertoires from subjects exposed to, actively infected with, or recovered from COVID-19. A freely available public database, intended as a resource for researchers studying the immune response to SARS-CoV-2, is where the repertoires were released. The samples were drawn from two sources: the first 160 participants of the ongoing ImmuneRACE study, and 950 to 1,500 subjects contributed by 6 global collaborators. Sample metadata almost always included a de-identified subject ID, COVID-19 status, age in years and sex. Where HLA class I and class II types were available, the types were taken from metadata supplied by the sample provider, not from assay-based typing. Overall results and qualifications from the work: How much clinical and demographic metadata was included differed by source and by participant, and the metadata was provided uncurated.

The immunoSEQ Assay, a bias-controlled multiplex PCR, was used to amplify TCRbeta CDR3 regions from genomic DNA. The study's own analysis went as follows. Within the assay, amplification of reference gene primers was used to estimate how many nucleated cells each sample contained. Sequence reads were collapsed and filtered to measure the absolute abundance of every unique TCRbeta CDR3 rearrangement. Productive Simpson clonality was computed per sample as the square root of Simpson's diversity index over productive rearrangements. This is the immuneACCESS table as TCRdb keeps it, with only in-frame sequences that have V and J called. A part of the clones is gone; compared with another copy, unresolved V genes explain less than half, and the rest is unexplained. V, J and clone size are those of that table, while D and trimming were read from the DNA. The sample table contains about 670,000 clones; only one count was recorded for about nine tenths of them. The ten largest clonotypes hold under 0.3% of the sample.

With respect to this clone: Its antigen specificity is not known. No base-level quality is on record; no much larger clone is a single base apart.

The collaborating institutions used their own protocols to collect whole blood in K2EDTA tubes. Collaborator samples were shipped for TCRbeta analysis as frozen whole blood, isolated PBMCs, or DNA extracted from either sample type. The origin of this receptor is a woman in her late teens or twenties with acute or convalescent COVID-19. What was sequenced was peripheral blood.

The bases read TGTGCCAGCAGCGCGGAGGGGGCTGGGGGCTCTGGGGCCAACGTCCTGACTTTC. Its protein is CASSAEGAGGSGANVLTF. The rearranged segments are TRBV5-4 and TRBJ2-6; perhaps TRBD1 is the D gene, with 7 bases matching. There are 18 amino acids in the CDR3, from cysteine to phenylalanine inclusive. CDR3 DNA is the only sequence kept; it has 54 bases, read in frame from the first base. Reading the germline V gene (reference sequence) gives CDR1 SGHNT and CDR2 YYREEE. Between the V and J ends, shortened by 4 bases and 0 bases respectively, the junction contains 17 bases.